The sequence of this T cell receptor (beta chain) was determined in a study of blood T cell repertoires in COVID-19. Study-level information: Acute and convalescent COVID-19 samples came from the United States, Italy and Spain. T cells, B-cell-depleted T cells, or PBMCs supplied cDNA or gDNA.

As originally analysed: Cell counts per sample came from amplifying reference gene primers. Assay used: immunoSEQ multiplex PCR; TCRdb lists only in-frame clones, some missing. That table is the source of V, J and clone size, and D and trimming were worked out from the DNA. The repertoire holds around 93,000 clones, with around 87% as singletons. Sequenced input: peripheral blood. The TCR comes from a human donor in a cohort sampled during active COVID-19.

The DNA of the CDR3 is TGTGCCAGCAGGGAGACAGGGATGGACACTGAAGCTTTCTTT. Translated: CASRETGMDTEAFF. This chain uses TRBV7-9 with TRBJ1-1; TRBD1 matches at 7 bases. The CDR3 runs to 14 residues. The germline gives CDR1 SEHNR, CDR2 FQNEAQ (reference sequence). The junction had 7 bases not matched to a gene; V was cut back by 6 bases and J by 3 bases.